This T cell receptor beta chain was obtained from a study of T-cell reconstitution after alpha-beta-depleted transplantation in children. Study findings and constraints: Hyperexpanded clones declined; after one year, newly produced T cells mostly supplied diversity.

The germline CDR1 and CDR2 sequences are SQVTM and ANQGSEA. The length of the CDR3 is 17 residues. The V gene end was trimmed by 2 bases and the J gene end by 7 bases; junction bases not matched to a gene: 12. Ten or more counts support this clonotype. What it binds is unknown. TCRbeta library preparation incorporated unique molecular identifiers. TCRdb reanalysed the PCR reads using MiXCR and keeps one entry per CDR3 protein. The sample lists 480,000 or so distinct CDR3 sequences; under 12% were seen once. The clonotype originates from a child aged 2-15 years with inherited bone marrow failure, due to receive a stem cell transplant. The chain joins TRBV29-1 to TRBJ2-1, with 12 bases matching TRBD2. The input for sequencing was PBMCs, taken before TCRalphabeta/CD19-depleted stem cell transplant. In nucleotides, the CDR3 is TGCAGCGTTGAATCGCAGACTAGCGGGAGTGAGGAGAATGAGCAGTTCTTC. Amino acid sequence: CSVESQTSGSEENEQFF.